This record concerns one T cell receptor beta chain sequence. Using immunoSEQ multiplex PCR, the repertoire was profiled, and TCRdb retains in-frame clones only, with some absent. This table holds tens of thousands of clones, 95% found once. This sample was included in a study of cytomegalovirus exposure and HLA in healthy donors. The germline V gene has CDR1 MNHEY and CDR2 SMNVEV (reference sequence). The V segment lost 6 bases and the J segment 4 bases; nucleotides outside the gene matches: 6. This CDR3 has 14 residues. The rearrangement links TRBV27 to TRBJ2-1, with 7 bases matching TRBD1. Sequencing was carried out using PBMCs. This TCR derives from a woman younger than 35 in good health and CMV-seronegative. The CDR3 DNA sequence: TGTGCCAGCAGCTCCCGGGACAGTTACAATGAGCAGTTCTTC. This codes for CASSSRDSYNEQFF.